The 19 T cell receptor beta chains presented below share a single source sample, sequenced in a study of beta chain features in type 1 diabetes listed by TCRdb under 2018. The receptor library was made with the immunoSEQ multiplex PCR assay. The entire isolated RNA was reverse transcribed using the High Capacity cDNA Reverse Transcription Kit, and thus expressed TCRB transcripts were sequenced. In its TCRdb copy, this immuneACCESS table keeps in-frame sequences only and misses some clones. Where compared with another copy, unresolved V genes explain less than half of these, and the others have no known cause. The sample yields around 320,000 clones; about 15% were counted once. About 6.7% of the sample is held by the ten biggest clonotypes. The sample consisted of central memory CD4+ T cells from blood. The receptors here all came from a man aged 30-40 years in good health.

V is TRBV6-5 and J is TRBJ2-1, with a tentative D call TRBD1 (5 bases). Germline-derived CDR1 and CDR2 are MNHEY and SVGAGI. The CDR3 is made up of 15 amino acids. Trimming shortened V by 5 bases and J by 0 bases, and 11 bases separated the two germline ends. CDR3 sequence: CASSSDRSSYNEQFF. The CDR3 nucleotides are TGTGCCAGCAGTAGTGACAGATCCTCCTACAATGAGCAGTTCTTC.

A few counts support this clone. This chain joins TRBV7-9 and TRBJ2-1, with D unresolved. CDR1 is SEHNR, CDR2 FQNEAQ, per germline (reference sequence). Trimming removed 2 bases at V and 6 bases at J, with 5 bases between. CDR3 size: 12 residues. As DNA, the CDR3 is TGTGCCAGCAGCTTACGAGGCAATGAGCAGTTCTTC. Translated: CASSLRGNEQFF.

The chain links TRBV4-2 to TRBJ1-2; the D gene is possibly TRBD1 (6 bases). There are 14 residues in the CDR3. Germline CDR1 is LGHNA and CDR2 is YNFKEQ. V dropped 0 bases and J dropped 3 bases, with 8 bases sitting between them. CDR3 region: CASSQDRGDYGYTF. CDR3 sequence (DNA): TGTGCCAGCAGCCAAGACAGGGGAGACTATGGCTACACCTTC.

The CDR3 here is CASSTSTEYGYTF. For the CDR3, the DNA is TGCGCCAGCAGCACCTCGACGGAATATGGCTACACCTTC. This sequence joins TRBV5-1 and TRBJ1-2; D is unresolved. In germline, CDR1 is SGHRS, CDR2 YFSETQ. The CDR3 contains 13 residues. Trimming cost V 4 bases and J 5 bases, with 12 bases left between them.

This clone was counted between two and nine times. The CDR3 here is CASSSKRGGLDTQYF. The CDR3, as DNA: TGTGCCAGCAGCTCAAAGCGGGGGGGCTTAGATACGCAGTATTTT. The chain employs TRBV7-9 and TRBJ2-3; the match to TRBD2 covers 10 bases. The CDR3 extends over 15 amino acids. The V gene end was trimmed by 4 bases and the J gene end by 5 bases; junction bases not matched to a gene: 6. Germline assignment: CDR1 SEHNR and CDR2 FQNEAQ (reference sequence).

Notes on this clone: A read error is possible here, since a much larger clone lies one base away. The chain is built from TRBV7-3 and TRBJ2-1, with 9 bases lining up with TRBD2. V lost 1 base to trimming and J lost 5 bases; unmatched junction nucleotides: 3. Germline loops: CDR1 SGHTA, CDR2 FQGTGA. The CDR3 is made up of 15 amino acids. CDR3 loop: CASSLSGRANNEQFF. CDR3 DNA sequence: TGTGCCAGCAGCTTAAGCGGGAGGGCCAACAATGAGCAGTTCTTC.

The chain is built from TRBV27 and TRBJ1-3, with D unclear. Between the trimmed V and J ends, which lost 1 base and 4 bases, there was a span of 5 bases. The CDR3 spans 13 residues. The germline V gene has CDR1 MNHEY and CDR2 SMNVEV (reference sequence). In DNA, the CDR3 is TGTGCCAGCAGTTTATTAGGGGGAAACACCATATATTTT. This sequence encodes CASSLLGGNTIYF.

This clone was picked up a small number of times. The chain uses TRBV11-3 and TRBJ1-1; no reliable D call. V lost 1 base and J lost 1, with 10 bases in between. The CDR3 extends over 15 amino acids. The germline gives CDR1 SGHNT, CDR2 YENEEA. CDR3 DNA: TGTGCCAGCAGCTTAGGGCAAACGGCGAACACTGAAGCTTTCTTT. It codes for CASSLGQTANTEAFF.

As concerns this clone: Germline is not matched at one junction end, which may reflect a read error. The genes are TRBV30 and TRBJ2-1; D unclear. This CDR3 comprises 13 residues. Germline CDR1 GTSNPN, CDR2 SVGIG (reference sequence). The CDR3 loop reads CVWSIGSYNEQFF. The DNA of the CDR3 is TGTGTCTGGAGTATCGGCTCCTACAATGAGCAGTTCTTC. The whole variable domain, remainder taken from reference TRBV30 and TRBJ2-1, is SQTIHQWPATLVQPVGSPLSLECTVEGTSNPNLYWYRQAAGRGLQLLFYSVGIGQISSEVPQNLSASRPQDRQFILSSKKLLLSDSGFYLCVWSIGSYNEQFFGPGTRLTVL.

CDR3 nucleotide sequence: TGTGCCAGCAGACTAGCGGGGAACAATGAGCAGTTCTTC. Its protein is CASRLAGNNEQFF. The chain employs TRBV6-5 and TRBJ2-1; 10 bases align to TRBD2. V lost 6 bases, J lost 5 bases, and 1 base stayed unmatched. In germline, CDR1 is MNHEY, CDR2 SVGAGI. The CDR3 length is 13 residues.

Remarks on this clone: Other DNA sequences in the sample encode the same CDR3. V and J are TRBV11-3 and TRBJ1-1; D may be TRBD1 (6 bases). The CDR3 runs to 14 residues. The germline gives CDR1 SGHNT, CDR2 YENEEA. V gave up 5 bases and J gave up 2 bases, with 12 bases separating them. The CDR3 spells CASSPDSLNTEAFF. CDR3 DNA sequence: TGTGCCAGCAGCCCGGACAGCTTAAACACTGAAGCTTTCTTT.

This clone was observed a few times. The genes are TRBV4-1 and TRBJ1-3, with TRBD1 as a possible D gene (5 bases). The CDR3 length is 15 residues. Trimming took 2 bases from V and 3 from J, leaving 11 bases between them. Germline values: CDR1 MGHRA, CDR2 YSYEKL. CDR3 in amino acids: CASSQKKGDGNTIYF. Written as DNA, the CDR3 is TGCGCCAGCAGCCAAAAGAAAGGGGATGGAAACACCATATATTTT.

This clone was counted a few times. This chain joins TRBV15 and TRBJ1-1; 9 bases agree with TRBD1. CDR1 and CDR2 from the germline V gene are LNHNV and YYDKDF (reference sequence). J was trimmed by 3 bases and V by 1 base; bases with no gene match: 3. The CDR3 spans 15 residues. The CDR3 region has the DNA TGTGCCACCAGCAGAGTAACAGGGGGCTACACTGAAGCTTTCTTT. This encodes CATSRVTGGYTEAFF. Based on the CDR3 plus reference TRBV15 and TRBJ1-1, the full variable domain is DAMVIQNPRYQVTQFGKPVTLSCSQTLNHNVMYWYQQKSSQAPKLLFHYYDKDFNNEADTPDNFQSRRPNTSFCFLDIRSPGLGDTAMYLCATSRVTGGYTEAFFGQGTRLTVV.

The genes are TRBV6-5 and TRBJ2-2; perhaps TRBD1 as D (6 bases). Germline V gives CDR1 MNHEY, CDR2 SVGAGI. V lost 3 bases to trimming and J lost 4 bases, with 9 bases between them. CDR3 length: 14 amino acids. In nucleotides, the CDR3 is TGTGCCAGCAGTTATAACAGGGTCACCGGGGAGCTGTTTTTT. It translates to CASSYNRVTGELFF.

Comments on this clone: Other DNA sequences in the same sample also yield this CDR3. V usage is TRBV2 and J usage is TRBJ2-3, with D perhaps matching TRBD2 (5 bases). Germline assignment: CDR1 SNHLY and CDR2 FYNNEI. V shed 1 base and J shed 1 base, with 9 bases lying between them. CDR3 length: 15 residues. The CDR3 sequence is CASSEVGEGTDTQYF. The DNA of the CDR3 is TGTGCCAGCAGTGAAGTGGGAGAAGGCACAGATACGCAGTATTTT. The complete variable domain, with remaining parts taken from reference TRBV2 and TRBJ2-3, reads EPEVTQTPSHQVTQMGQEVILRCVPISNHLYFYWYRQILGQKVEFLVSFYNNEISEKSEIFDDQFSVERPDGSNFTLKIRSTKLEDSAMYFCASSEVGEGTDTQYFGPGTRLTVL.

This rearrangement joins TRBV19 to TRBJ1-2, with D unclear. Germline CDR1 and CDR2: LNHDA and SQIVND (reference sequence). The CDR3 consists of 12 residues. V was cut by 7 bases and J by 8 bases, with 14 bases left in between. The CDR3 DNA follows: TGTGCCAGTAACACAGCCCCAGGAGGCTACACCTTC. It specifies CASNTAPGGYTF.

Concerning this clone: The identical CDR3 is also encoded by other nucleotide sequences in the sample. The chain carries TRBV7-2 and TRBJ2-5; D uncertain. The CDR3 is 14 residues long. Germline CDR1 reads SGHTA; CDR2 reads FQGNSA. V shed 5 bases and J shed 2 bases, with 12 bases lying between them. CDR3 sequence (DNA): TGTGCCAGCAGCCGAACCGGGCCACAAGAGACCCAGTACTTC. Amino acid sequence: CASSRTGPQETQYF.

In this sample, this clone turned up a few times. The V gene is TRBV20-1, the J gene TRBJ2-5, with D perhaps matching TRBD1 or TRBD2 (5 bases each). Trimming cost V 6 bases and J 5 bases, with 7 bases left between them. Germline assignment: CDR1 DFQATT and CDR2 SNEGSKA (reference sequence). There are 10 residues in the CDR3. The DNA of the CDR3 is TGCAGTGCGTGGGACGAGACCCAGTACTTC. Translating gives CSAWDETQYF.

The V gene is TRBV5-6, the J gene TRBJ2-7; TRBD2 might be the D (6 bases). Trimming took off 4 bases at V and 2 bases at J, with 16 bases between the two ends. This CDR3 region has 15 residues. Germline lookup yields CDR1 SGHDT and CDR2 YYEEEE. DNA of the CDR3: TGTGCCAGCAGCCTCGGAGGGATAGCGGCCTACGAGCAGTACGTC. It is translated as CASSLGGIAAYEQYV.